This TCR beta chain stems from a study of blood T cell repertoires in COVID-19. Study at large: Sources were T cells, B-cell-depleted T cells, or PBMCs; the material itself was cDNA or gDNA.

The repertoire was sequenced with immunoSEQ multiplex PCR; TCRdb's copy has only in-frame clones and lacks some. The data show 80,000 or so clones, 80% seen once. The TCR comes from a woman in her 70s with acute or convalescent COVID-19. Sequencing was carried out using peripheral blood.

The CDR3 protein is CASSLGSSGGAFEQFF. CDR3 in DNA: TGTGCCAGCAGCTTAGGATCTAGCGGGGGGGCCTTTGAGCAGTTCTTC. The chain has TRBV7-6 and TRBJ2-1; 12 positions agree with TRBD2. The germline V gene encodes CDR1 SGHVS and CDR2 FNYEAQ. The CDR3 loop spans 16 amino acids. The V and J ends lost 1 base and 9 bases, in that order; junction bases with no gene match: 7.